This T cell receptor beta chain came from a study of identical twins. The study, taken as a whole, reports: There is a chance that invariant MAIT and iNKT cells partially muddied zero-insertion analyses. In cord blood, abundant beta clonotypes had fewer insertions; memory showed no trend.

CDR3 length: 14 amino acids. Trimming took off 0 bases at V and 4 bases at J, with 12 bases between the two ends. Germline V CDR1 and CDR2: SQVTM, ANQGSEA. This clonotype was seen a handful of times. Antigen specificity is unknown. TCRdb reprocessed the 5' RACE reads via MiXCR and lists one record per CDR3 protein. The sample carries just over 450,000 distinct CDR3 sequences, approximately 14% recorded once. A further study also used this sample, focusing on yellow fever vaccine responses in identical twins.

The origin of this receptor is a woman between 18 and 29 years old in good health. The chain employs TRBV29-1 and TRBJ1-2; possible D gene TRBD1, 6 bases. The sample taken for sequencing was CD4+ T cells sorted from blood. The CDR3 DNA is TGCAGCGTTGAAGATCCGCTGGACAGCTATGGCTACACCTTC. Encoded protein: CSVEDPLDSYGYTF.